This is a list of T cell receptor beta chains from one sample in a study of T cell changes during pregnancy in multiple sclerosis. Method: immunoSEQ multiplex PCR; TCRdb's copy keeps in-frame clones and lacks some. In the table there are about 38,000 clones, around 90% of which are singletons. The sample in question was CD8+ T cells from peripheral blood mononuclear cells, obtained after pregnancy. The receptors here all came from a female donor with multiple sclerosis, enrolled in a pregnancy study. Both conserved end residues are part of each CDR3. A D gene is named only where the DNA matches it firmly. Size tells how often a clone was seen (once, few, many) or the class of an expanded clone, and some rows leave it out.

size	V	D	J	CDR3	DNA
.	TRBV9	TRBD1	TRBJ2-2	CASSVATGGNTGELFF	TGTGCCAGCAGCGTAGCCACAGGGGGCAACACCGGGGAGCTGTTTTTT
.	TRBV19	TRBD2	TRBJ2-1	CASKSGLAVYNEQFF	TGTGCCAGTAAGTCAGGACTAGCGGTCTACAATGAGCAGTTCTTC
.	TRBV9	.	TRBJ2-1	CASSLPGREQFF	TGTGCCAGCAGTCTTCCGGGGAGGGAGCAGTTCTTC
few	TRBV9	TRBD2	TRBJ2-1	CASSVGISGIDEQFF	TGTGCCAGCAGCGTAGGAATTAGCGGGATCGATGAGCAGTTCTTC
.	TRBV13	.	TRBJ2-7	CASSLARRGGREHEQYF	TGTGCCAGCAGCTTAGCCCGCAGGGGTGGTCGAGAACACGAGCAGTACTTC
.	TRBV19	TRBD1	TRBJ1-4	CASSGTGNEKLFF	TGTGCCAGTAGCGGGACAGGGAATGAAAAACTGTTTTTT
.	TRBV4-1	.	TRBJ2-7	CASSQNWGVRYEQYF	TGCGCCAGCAGCCAAAATTGGGGAGTGCGGTACGAGCAGTACTTC
.	TRBV9	.	TRBJ2-5	CASSPLRTGKETQYF	TGTGCCAGCAGCCCACTCCGGACGGGGAAAGAGACCCAGTACTTC
.	TRBV15	TRBD1	TRBJ2-3	CATSSGGQEADTQYF	TGTGCCACCAGCAGTGGGGGACAGGAGGCAGATACGCAGTATTTT
.	TRBV10-3	.	TRBJ1-2	CAIKGYHYYGYTF	TGTGCCATCAAGGGGTACCACTACTATGGCTACACCTTC
.	TRBV6-4	TRBD2	TRBJ2-1	CASSDYEGGGNEQFF	TGTGCCAGCAGTGACTACGAGGGCGGGGGCAATGAGCAGTTCTTC
.	TRBV5-6	TRBD1	TRBJ1-2	CASSSGTGVRGYTF	TGTGCCAGCAGCTCCGGGACAGGGGTACGAGGCTACACCTTC
few	TRBV9	TRBD2	TRBJ2-1	CASGPVTSANEQFF	TGTGCCAGCGGCCCCGTCACTAGCGCTAATGAGCAGTTCTTC
.	TRBV19	.	TRBJ2-1	CACERSSYNEQFF	TGTGCCTGTGAGCGGAGCTCCTACAATGAGCAGTTCTTC
.	TRBV9	.	TRBJ2-1	CASSVEMGETQFF	TGTGCCAGCAGCGTAGAGATGGGTGAGACTCAGTTCTTC
medium-sized	TRBV7-9	.	TRBJ1-2	CASTTRRRGGYTF	TGTGCCAGCACCACTCGCAGGAGGGGTGGCTACACCTTC
medium-sized	TRBV15	.	TRBJ1-2	CATSLLGGANGYTF	TGTGCCACCAGCTTGCTCGGAGGGGCAAATGGCTACACCTTC
.	TRBV7-2	TRBD2	TRBJ2-3	CASSHSGEGWDTQYF	TGTGCCAGCAGCCATAGCGGGGAGGGGTGGGATACGCAGTATTTT
.	TRBV6-5	.	TRBJ2-1	CASPERGFSNEQFF	TGTGCCAGCCCCGAAAGGGGGTTCTCCAATGAGCAGTTCTTC
.	TRBV7-3	TRBD1	TRBJ1-1	CASSPGRTGEAFF	TGTGCCAGCAGCCCAGGGCGGACAGGTGAAGCTTTCTTT
.	TRBV9	.	TRBJ1-2	CASSVADRNYGYTF	TGTGCCAGCAGCGTAGCGGACAGAAACTATGGCTACACCTTC
.	TRBV4-1	TRBD1	TRBJ2-2	CASSLDRVTGELFF	TGCGCCAGCAGCCTTGACAGGGTTACCGGGGAGCTGTTTTTT